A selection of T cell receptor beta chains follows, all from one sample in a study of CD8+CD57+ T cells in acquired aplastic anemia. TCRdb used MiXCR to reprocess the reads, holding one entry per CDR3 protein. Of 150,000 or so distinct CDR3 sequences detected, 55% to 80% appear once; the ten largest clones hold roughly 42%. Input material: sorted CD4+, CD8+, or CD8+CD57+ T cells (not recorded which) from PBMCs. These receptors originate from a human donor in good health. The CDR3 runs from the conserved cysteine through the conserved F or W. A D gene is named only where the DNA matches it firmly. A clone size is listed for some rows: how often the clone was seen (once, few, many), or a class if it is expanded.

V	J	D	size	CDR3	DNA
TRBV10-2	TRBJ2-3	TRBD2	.	CASKRPGLGTDTQYF	TGCGCCAGCAAGAGACCGGGACTAGGAACAGATACGCAGTATTTT
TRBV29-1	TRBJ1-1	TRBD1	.	CSVEDRQGMTFF	TGCAGCGTTGAAGATCGACAGGGCATGACTTTCTTT
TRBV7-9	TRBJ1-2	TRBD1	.	CASSLAGQGAGSIYAYTF	TGTGCCAGCAGCTTGGCCGGGCAGGGGGCAGGGTCTATATACGCCTACACCTTC
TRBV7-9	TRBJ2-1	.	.	CASSLLGSYEQFF	TGTGCCAGCAGCCTTCTCGGGTCCTACGAGCAGTTCTTC
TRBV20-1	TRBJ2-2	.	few	CSARENTGELFF	TGCAGTGCTAGGGAGAACACCGGGGAGCTGTTTTTT
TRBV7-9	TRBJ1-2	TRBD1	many	CASSSPGTGGYGYTF	TGTGCCAGCAGTTCCCCCGGGACAGGGGGGTATGGCTACACCTTC
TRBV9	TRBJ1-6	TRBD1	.	CASSTGQGDNSPLHF	TGTGCCAGCAGCACCGGACAGGGAGATAATTCACCCCTCCACTTT
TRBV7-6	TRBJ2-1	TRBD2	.	CASSLGGGVVSYNEQFF	TGTGCCAGCAGCTTAGGCGGGGGGGTAGTATCCTACAATGAGCAGTTCTTC
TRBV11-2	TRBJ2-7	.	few	CASSLDIGDGYEQYF	TGTGCCAGCAGCTTAGATATTGGGGACGGCTACGAGCAGTACTTC
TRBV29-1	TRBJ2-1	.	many	CSVVGETLVYNEQFF	TGCAGCGTTGTGGGGGAGACCTTAGTCTACAATGAGCAGTTCTTC
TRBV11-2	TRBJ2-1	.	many	CASSSGETWGGEQFF	TGTGCCAGCAGCAGTGGCGAGACGTGGGGCGGTGAGCAGTTCTTC
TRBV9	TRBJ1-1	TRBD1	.	CASSGDPGGAMNTEAFF	TGTGCCAGCAGCGGAGATCCAGGGGGCGCGATGAACACTGAAGCTTTCTTT
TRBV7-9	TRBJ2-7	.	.	CASNLPNSDYEQYF	TGTGCCAGCAACCTGCCGAATTCTGACTACGAGCAGTACTTC
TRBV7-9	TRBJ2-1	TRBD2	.	CASTVLAGYGDEQFF	TGTGCCAGCACCGTACTAGCGGGATATGGGGATGAGCAGTTCTTC
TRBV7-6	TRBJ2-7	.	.	CASSLNLSPAPGEMAYEQYF	TGTGCCAGCAGCTTAAACCTCTCCCCTGCCCCAGGGGAAATGGCCTACGAGCAGTACTTC
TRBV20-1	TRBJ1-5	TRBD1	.	CSARGPGQGNQPQHF	TGCAGTGCTAGAGGCCCGGGACAGGGAAATCAGCCCCAGCATTTT
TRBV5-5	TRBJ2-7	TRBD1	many	CASSQTGTGNYEQYF	TGTGCCAGCAGCCAGACCGGGACAGGGAATTACGAGCAGTACTTC
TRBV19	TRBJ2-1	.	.	CASSIAQEQFF	TGTGCCAGTAGTATTGCCCAGGAGCAGTTCTTC
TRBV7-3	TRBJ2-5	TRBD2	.	CASSLVGGRETQYF	TGTGCCAGCAGCTTGGTGGGAGGGCGAGAGACCCAGTACTTC
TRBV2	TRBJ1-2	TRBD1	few	CASSIRQGTSGYTF	TGTGCCAGCAGTATACGACAGGGGACTAGCGGCTACACCTTC
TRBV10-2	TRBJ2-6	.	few	CATETDASSGANVLTF	TGCGCCACCGAAACGGACGCTTCCTCTGGGGCCAACGTCCTGACTTTC
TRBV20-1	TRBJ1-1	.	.	CSARGKGGGTEAFF	TGCAGTGCTAGAGGCAAGGGGGGAGGCACTGAAGCTTTCTTT
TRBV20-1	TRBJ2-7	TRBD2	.	CSARDRTSGSSYEQYF	TGCAGTGCTAGAGATCGTACTAGCGGGAGCTCCTACGAGCAGTACTTC
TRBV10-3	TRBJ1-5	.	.	CAISESGEHNQPQHF	TGTGCCATCAGTGAGTCGGGGGAACACAATCAGCCCCAGCATTTT
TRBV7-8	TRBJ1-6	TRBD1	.	CASSLRDRGSPLHF	TGTGCCAGCAGCCTCCGGGACAGGGGATCACCCCTCCACTTT
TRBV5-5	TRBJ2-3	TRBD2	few	CASSFSGSGSDTQYF	TGTGCCAGCAGCTTTAGCGGGAGCGGGTCAGATACGCAGTATTTT
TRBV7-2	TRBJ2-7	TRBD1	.	CASSFGTGKGQYF	TGTGCCAGCAGCTTCGGGACAGGGAAGGGACAGTACTTC
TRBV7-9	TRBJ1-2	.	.	CASSLSQGDYGYTF	TGTGCCAGCAGCTTATCTCAAGGGGACTATGGCTACACCTTC
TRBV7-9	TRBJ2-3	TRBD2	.	CASSHSSGGARDTQYF	TGTGCCAGCAGCCACTCTAGCGGGGGGGCCAGAGATACGCAGTATTTT
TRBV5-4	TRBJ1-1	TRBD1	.	CASSPGQGLTEAFF	TGTGCCAGCAGCCCGGGACAGGGGTTGACTGAAGCTTTCTTT
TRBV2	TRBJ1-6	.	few	CASRGRSPLHF	TGTGCCAGCAGGGGGAGGTCACCCCTCCACTTT
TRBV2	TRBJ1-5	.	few	CASRGGTAKGQPQHF	TGTGCCAGCAGGGGGGGGACGGCGAAAGGTCAGCCCCAGCATTTT
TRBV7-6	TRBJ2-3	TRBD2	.	CASSSLAGERTDTQYF	TGTGCCAGCAGCTCACTAGCGGGGGAGCGCACAGATACGCAGTATTTT
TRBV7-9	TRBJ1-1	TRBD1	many	CASSLVTGKNTEAFF	TGTGCCAGCAGCTTAGTGACAGGGAAGAACACTGAAGCTTTCTTT
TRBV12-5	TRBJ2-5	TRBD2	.	CASRYQGLAGETQYF	TGTGCCAGCAGGTACCAGGGACTAGCGGGAGAGACCCAGTACTTC
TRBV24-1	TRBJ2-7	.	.	CATSDPDNLKQYF	TGTGCCACCAGTGACCCCGACAACCTGAAGCAGTACTTC
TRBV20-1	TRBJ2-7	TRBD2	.	CSARGLAGGYEQYF	TGCAGTGCTAGGGGTTTAGCGGGAGGTTACGAGCAGTACTTC
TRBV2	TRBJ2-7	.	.	CASSAMDRLEYEQYF	TGTGCCAGCAGCGCGATGGACCGGTTGGAATACGAGCAGTACTTC
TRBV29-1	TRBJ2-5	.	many	CSVAGTPSQETQYF	TGCAGCGTAGCCGGGACACCTTCTCAAGAGACCCAGTACTTC
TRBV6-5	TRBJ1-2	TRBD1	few	CASSYRGQGADYGYTF	TGTGCCAGCAGTTACCGCGGACAGGGGGCAGACTATGGCTACACCTTC
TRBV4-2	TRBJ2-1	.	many	CASSPVGGDYNEQFF	TGTGCCAGCAGCCCCGTTGGAGGGGATTACAATGAGCAGTTCTTC